This T cell receptor (beta chain) emerged from a study of blood T cell repertoires in COVID-19. Study-level background: COVID-19 samples collected from the United States, Italy and Spain covered acute and convalescent phases. Nucleic acid was either cDNA or gDNA, and it came from T cells, B-cell-depleted T cells, or PBMCs.

This clone was counted between two and nine times. Methods used by the authors: Using reference gene primer amplification, nucleated cell counts were estimated. The method was immunoSEQ multiplex PCR; TCRdb's version includes in-frame clones alone and lacks a portion of them. The DNA was the basis for D and trimming; V, J and clone size are from that table. The repertoire holds more than 70,000 clones, with approximately 80% as singletons. Germline loops: CDR1 DFQATT, CDR2 SNEGSKA (reference sequence). The CDR3 consists of 14 residues. Trimming removed 3 bases at V and 3 bases at J, with 11 bases between.

The chain recombines TRBV20-1 with TRBJ2-2; D is possibly TRBD2 (6 bases). This receptor was taken from a woman older than 75 with active or convalescent COVID-19. Sequencing input: peripheral blood. The CDR3: CSASAGSDTGELFF. CDR3 DNA sequence: TGCAGTGCTAGTGCGGGGTCGGACACCGGGGAGCTGTTTTTT.